These T cell receptor beta chains were read from a single sample in a study of T-cell memory formation after mild COVID-19. MiXCR was run by TCRdb on the 5' RACE reads, yielding one entry per CDR3 protein. The sample carries hundreds of thousands of distinct CDR3 sequences, roughly a sixth recorded once. Sequenced: PBMCs or a T cell subset sorted from them (not recorded which). The receptors derive from a man between 18 and 35 years old who had mild COVID-19 (a few samples of this study predate the infection). Cell type and time point are not known. Each CDR3 is given without its conserved first and last residue. The order of the fields is J gene, V gene, D gene, CDR3 protein. D genes are given only for firm matches.

j_call: TRBJ1-5
v_call: TRBV12-3/TRBV12-4
d_call: -
cdr3_aa: ASSLVQGDGQPQH

j_call: TRBJ2-6
v_call: TRBV7-3
d_call: -
cdr3_aa: ARSFASSGANVLT

j_call: TRBJ2-5
v_call: TRBV10-3
d_call: TRBD1
cdr3_aa: ATNSGQGETQY

j_call: TRBJ2-3
v_call: TRBV6-5
d_call: TRBD2
cdr3_aa: ASRRASGITDTQY

j_call: TRBJ1-3
v_call: TRBV6-1
d_call: -
cdr3_aa: ASSELGTAASGNTIY

j_call: TRBJ1-1
v_call: TRBV3-1
d_call: -
cdr3_aa: ASSQEGKLRDIGAF

j_call: TRBJ1-1
v_call: TRBV4-3
d_call: -
cdr3_aa: ASSQENRAEPNTEAF

j_call: TRBJ1-6
v_call: TRBV7-2
d_call: TRBD1
cdr3_aa: ASSPRTGMSPLH

j_call: TRBJ1-5
v_call: TRBV7-2
d_call: -
cdr3_aa: ASSLEWIQGYSNQPQH

j_call: TRBJ1-2
v_call: TRBV12-3/TRBV12-4
d_call: TRBD1
cdr3_aa: ASSPQGAQGYT

j_call: TRBJ1-1
v_call: TRBV12-3/TRBV12-4
d_call: -
cdr3_aa: ASKVSGASEAF

j_call: TRBJ1-1
v_call: TRBV4-3
d_call: TRBD1
cdr3_aa: ASSHPGQVNTEAF

j_call: TRBJ2-1
v_call: TRBV7-8
d_call: -
cdr3_aa: ASSLYYNEQF

j_call: TRBJ1-1
v_call: TRBV12-3/TRBV12-4
d_call: -
cdr3_aa: ASSSSGPEAF

j_call: TRBJ2-4
v_call: TRBV4-1
d_call: TRBD1
cdr3_aa: ASSQVYRGPTKNIQY

j_call: TRBJ2-5
v_call: TRBV28
d_call: -
cdr3_aa: ASSSGSQETQY

j_call: TRBJ1-1
v_call: TRBV7-9
d_call: -
cdr3_aa: ASSPQDGAGTEAF

j_call: TRBJ1-1
v_call: TRBV4-1
d_call: TRBD1
cdr3_aa: ASSHPAGGNTEAF

j_call: TRBJ2-7
v_call: TRBV11-2
d_call: TRBD1
cdr3_aa: ASSLGPGGDEQY

j_call: TRBJ2-3
v_call: TRBV4-1
d_call: TRBD2
cdr3_aa: ASSLYTGAGGMDTQY

j_call: TRBJ2-7
v_call: TRBV5-1
d_call: TRBD2
cdr3_aa: ASSLETSPYEQY

j_call: TRBJ1-1
v_call: TRBV4-3
d_call: -
cdr3_aa: ASSQAAAGENTEAF

j_call: TRBJ2-3
v_call: TRBV5-1
d_call: -
cdr3_aa: ASSKDRFTDTQY

j_call: TRBJ2-6
v_call: TRBV29-1
d_call: -
cdr3_aa: SVEGGADLVSGANVLT

j_call: TRBJ1-4
v_call: TRBV5-1
d_call: TRBD1
cdr3_aa: ASSLAGTGDEKLF

j_call: TRBJ2-7
v_call: TRBV7-9
d_call: -
cdr3_aa: ASSLEQLGSTYEQY

j_call: TRBJ1-1
v_call: TRBV7-8
d_call: -
cdr3_aa: ASSPWGVPVNTEAF

j_call: TRBJ2-1
v_call: TRBV4-1
d_call: TRBD2
cdr3_aa: ASSPSGRGYNEQF

j_call: TRBJ2-5
v_call: TRBV10-3
d_call: -
cdr3_aa: AITRDLQETQY

j_call: TRBJ2-3
v_call: TRBV7-2
d_call: -
cdr3_aa: ASSPQGPTDTQY

j_call: TRBJ2-6
v_call: TRBV7-9
d_call: -
cdr3_aa: ASPWGASGANVLT

j_call: TRBJ2-5
v_call: TRBV7-9
d_call: -
cdr3_aa: ASSFGGGDREETQY

j_call: TRBJ2-7
v_call: TRBV7-9
d_call: -
cdr3_aa: ASTPQSNEQY

j_call: TRBJ1-3
v_call: TRBV7-2
d_call: -
cdr3_aa: ASSLGIVEGYTIY

j_call: TRBJ2-1
v_call: TRBV30
d_call: TRBD2
cdr3_aa: AWSSGGQF

j_call: TRBJ1-2
v_call: TRBV10-3
d_call: TRBD1
cdr3_aa: AISRTGGHGYT

j_call: TRBJ2-3
v_call: TRBV7-9
d_call: -
cdr3_aa: ASSSNALTDTQY

j_call: TRBJ1-6
v_call: TRBV4-1
d_call: -
cdr3_aa: ASSQGGGSYNSPLH

j_call: TRBJ2-3
v_call: TRBV5-5
d_call: TRBD1
cdr3_aa: ASKEGAPTDTQY

j_call: TRBJ1-2
v_call: TRBV7-8
d_call: -
cdr3_aa: ASSLASNYGYT

j_call: TRBJ2-7
v_call: TRBV9
d_call: -
cdr3_aa: ASSVGVANSYEQY

j_call: TRBJ2-3
v_call: TRBV11-3
d_call: -
cdr3_aa: ASSLDPSSDTQY

j_call: TRBJ2-2
v_call: TRBV4-2
d_call: -
cdr3_aa: ASSQDARRFSTGELF

j_call: TRBJ1-2
v_call: TRBV18
d_call: -
cdr3_aa: ASAAGLRLGFDYGYT

j_call: TRBJ2-7
v_call: TRBV6-1
d_call: -
cdr3_aa: ASSEVRGSPYEQY

j_call: TRBJ2-2
v_call: TRBV6-2/TRBV6-3
d_call: -
cdr3_aa: ASSPGGFGELF

j_call: TRBJ2-5
v_call: TRBV20-1
d_call: -
cdr3_aa: SASPGGREETQY

j_call: TRBJ1-2
v_call: TRBV28
d_call: -
cdr3_aa: ASSSMGGLGGGYT

j_call: TRBJ2-7
v_call: TRBV4-3
d_call: -
cdr3_aa: ASSQDTSGPIREQY

j_call: TRBJ1-4
v_call: TRBV6-1
d_call: -
cdr3_aa: ASSQGLGLEEKLF

j_call: TRBJ1-2
v_call: TRBV4-3
d_call: -
cdr3_aa: ASSQDFGFYYGYT

j_call: TRBJ2-2
v_call: TRBV28
d_call: -
cdr3_aa: ASSYPPGPTNTGELF

j_call: TRBJ2-5
v_call: TRBV6-6
d_call: TRBD2
cdr3_aa: ASSYFGGGGAGETQY

j_call: TRBJ1-4
v_call: TRBV5-1
d_call: TRBD1
cdr3_aa: ASSHRQGNEKLF

j_call: TRBJ2-3
v_call: TRBV10-2
d_call: TRBD2
cdr3_aa: ASSETSGELDTQY

j_call: TRBJ1-4
v_call: TRBV27
d_call: TRBD1
cdr3_aa: ASSPTSQGARDEKLF

j_call: TRBJ2-3
v_call: TRBV10-3
d_call: TRBD1
cdr3_aa: AISGQGSDTQY

j_call: TRBJ1-1
v_call: TRBV4-3
d_call: -
cdr3_aa: ASSQESWGMLRAF

j_call: TRBJ2-3
v_call: TRBV4-1
d_call: -
cdr3_aa: ASSQATGFRSQY